This TCR beta chain was sequenced in a study of T cells in localized non-small cell lung cancer. Data came from immunoSEQ multiplex PCR; TCRdb stores just in-frame clones and leaves some out. The sample includes 130,000 or so clones, about 90% of them seen just once. This CDR3 has 16 residues. V shed 1 base, J shed 7 bases, and the junction held 6 bases outside the gene matches. The germline V gene has CDR1 MGHRA and CDR2 YSYEKL. The sequence was collected from a female donor over 55 with stage I lung adenocarcinoma. This material consisted of peripheral blood, taken before any cancer treatment. The V and J genes are TRBV4-1 and TRBJ1-4; 10 bases align to TRBD1. CDR3 sequence reads: CASSQGVGQGFEKLFF. CDR3 nucleotide sequence: TGCGCCAGCAGCCAAGGAGTGGGACAGGGGTTTGAAAAACTGTTTTTT.